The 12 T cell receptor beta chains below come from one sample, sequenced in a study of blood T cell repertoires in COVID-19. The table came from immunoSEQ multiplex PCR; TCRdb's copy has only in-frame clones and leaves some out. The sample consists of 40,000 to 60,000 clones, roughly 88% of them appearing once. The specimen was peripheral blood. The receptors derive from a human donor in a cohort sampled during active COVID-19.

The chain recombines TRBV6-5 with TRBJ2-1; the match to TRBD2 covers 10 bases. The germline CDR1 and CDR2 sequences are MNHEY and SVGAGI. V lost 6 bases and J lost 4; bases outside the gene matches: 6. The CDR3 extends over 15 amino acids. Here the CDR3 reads CASRNSGRPYNEQFF. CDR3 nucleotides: TGTGCCAGCAGAAATAGCGGGAGGCCGTACAATGAGCAGTTCTTC.

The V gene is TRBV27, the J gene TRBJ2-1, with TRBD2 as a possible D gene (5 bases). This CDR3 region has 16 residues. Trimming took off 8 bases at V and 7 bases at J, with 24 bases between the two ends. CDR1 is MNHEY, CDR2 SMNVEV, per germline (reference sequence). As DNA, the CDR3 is TGTGCCAGCCGGGCCGGCGGGTATTTGGCAATGAATGAGCAGTTCTTC. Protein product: CASRAGGYLAMNEQFF.

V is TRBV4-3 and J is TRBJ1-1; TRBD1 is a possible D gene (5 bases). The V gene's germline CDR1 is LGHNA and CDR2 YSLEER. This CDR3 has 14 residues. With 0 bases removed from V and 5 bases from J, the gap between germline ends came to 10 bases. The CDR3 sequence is CASSQDRDLTEAFF. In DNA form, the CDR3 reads TGCGCCAGCAGCCAAGACAGGGATTTAACTGAAGCTTTCTTT.

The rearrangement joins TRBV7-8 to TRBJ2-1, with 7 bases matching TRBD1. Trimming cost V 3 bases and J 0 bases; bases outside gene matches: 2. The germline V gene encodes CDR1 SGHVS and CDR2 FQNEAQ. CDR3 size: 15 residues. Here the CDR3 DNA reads TGTGCCAGCAGCTTGACAGGGAGCTCCTACAATGAGCAGTTCTTC. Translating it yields CASSLTGSSYNEQFF.

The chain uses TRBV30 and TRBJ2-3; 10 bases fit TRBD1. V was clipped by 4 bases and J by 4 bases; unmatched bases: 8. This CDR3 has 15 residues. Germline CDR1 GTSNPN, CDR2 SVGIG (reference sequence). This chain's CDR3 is CAWIEETGGSDTQYF. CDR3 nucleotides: TGTGCCTGGATTGAGGAGACAGGGGGCTCAGATACGCAGTATTTT. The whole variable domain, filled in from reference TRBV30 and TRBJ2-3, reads SQTIHQWPATLVQPVGSPLSLECTVEGTSNPNLYWYRQAAGRGLQLLFYSVGIGQISSEVPQNLSASRPQDRQFILSSKKLLLSDSGFYLCAWIEETGGSDTQYFGPGTRLTVL.

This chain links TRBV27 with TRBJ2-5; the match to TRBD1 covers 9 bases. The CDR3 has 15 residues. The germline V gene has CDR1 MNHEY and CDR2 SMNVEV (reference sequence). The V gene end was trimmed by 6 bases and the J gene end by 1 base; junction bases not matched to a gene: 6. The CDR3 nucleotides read TGTGCCAGCAGGGGACAGGGTTGGCGCCAAGAGACCCAGTACTTC. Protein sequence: CASRGQGWRQETQYF.

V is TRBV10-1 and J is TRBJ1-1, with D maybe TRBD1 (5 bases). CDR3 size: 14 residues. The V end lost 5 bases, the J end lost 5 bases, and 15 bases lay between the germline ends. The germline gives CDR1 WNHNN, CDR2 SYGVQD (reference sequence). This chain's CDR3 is CASSTGTAGTEAFF. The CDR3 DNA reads TGCGCCAGCAGTACCGGGACGGCGGGGACTGAAGCTTTCTTT.

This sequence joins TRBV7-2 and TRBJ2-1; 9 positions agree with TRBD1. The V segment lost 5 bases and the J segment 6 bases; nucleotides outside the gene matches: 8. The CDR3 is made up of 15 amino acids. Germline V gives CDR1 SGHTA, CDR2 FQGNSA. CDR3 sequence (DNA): TGTGCCAGCAGCACACCCGGGACAGGGCCCAATGAGCAGTTCTTC. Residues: CASSTPGTGPNEQFF.

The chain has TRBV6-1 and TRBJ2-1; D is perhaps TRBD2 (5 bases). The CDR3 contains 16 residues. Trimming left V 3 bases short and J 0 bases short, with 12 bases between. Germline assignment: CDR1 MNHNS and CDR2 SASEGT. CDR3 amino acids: CASSDLAGRSYNEQFF. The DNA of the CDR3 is TGTGCCAGCAGTGATCTGGCGGGTCGCTCCTACAATGAGCAGTTCTTC.

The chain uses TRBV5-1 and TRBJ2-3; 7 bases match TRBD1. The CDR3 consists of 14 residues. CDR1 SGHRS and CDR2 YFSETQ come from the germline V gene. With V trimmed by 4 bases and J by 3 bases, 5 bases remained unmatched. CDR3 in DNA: TGCGCCAGCAGCCCGGGACAGAGTACAGATACGCAGTATTTT. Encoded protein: CASSPGQSTDTQYF.

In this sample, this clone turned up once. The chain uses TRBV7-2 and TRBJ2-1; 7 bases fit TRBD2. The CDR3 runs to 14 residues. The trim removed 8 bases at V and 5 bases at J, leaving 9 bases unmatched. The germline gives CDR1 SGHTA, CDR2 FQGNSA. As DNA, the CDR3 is TGTGCCAGCTCCGGACTAGAGGGACACAATGAGCAGTTCTTC. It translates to CASSGLEGHNEQFF. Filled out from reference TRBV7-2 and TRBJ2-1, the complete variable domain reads GAGVSQSPSNKVTEKGKDVELRCDPISGHTALYWYRQSLGQGLEFLIYFQGNSAPDKSGLPSDRFSAERTGGSVSTLTIQRTQQEDSAVYLCASSGLEGHNEQFFGPGTRLTVL.

This CDR3 is CASSLSILGSGGYNEQFF. CDR3 bases: TGTGCCAGCAGTTTATCGATATTAGGTAGCGGAGGCTACAATGAGCAGTTCTTC. This rearrangement joins TRBV27 to TRBJ2-1; TRBD2 might be the D (6 bases). The CDR3 spans 18 residues. CDR1 and CDR2 (germline): MNHEY, SMNVEV (reference sequence). Deletions cut 0 bases from V and 3 bases from J, with 18 bases between.